These 5 T cell receptor beta chains were all obtained from the same sample, sequenced in a study of cytomegalovirus exposure and HLA in healthy donors. Both 60 Vbeta primers and 13 Jbeta primers went into the PCR. Sequenced by immunoSEQ multiplex PCR; TCRdb stores in-frame clones only, minus some. The sample carries 160,000 or so clones, roughly 80% recorded once. Sequencing input: PBMCs. Every receptor here comes from a man aged 40-55 years in good health and CMV-seronegative.

The genes are TRBV14 and TRBJ2-7; D not certain. The germline CDR1 and CDR2 sequences are SGHDN and FVKESK. The CDR3 length is 15 residues. V gave up 0 bases and J gave up 3 bases, with 12 bases separating them. The CDR3 is CASSQEQLNNYEQYF. DNA for the CDR3: TGTGCCAGCAGCCAAGAACAACTAAACAACTACGAGCAGTACTTC.

This sequence joins TRBV9 and TRBJ2-7; 10 bases agree with TRBD2. The CDR3 totals 14 residues. With 3 bases clipped from V and 4 bases from J, the junction kept 4 bases outside the gene matches. The germline gives CDR1 SGDLS, CDR2 YYNGEE. This CDR3 is CASSAKREGYEQYF. For the CDR3, the DNA is TGTGCCAGCAGCGCGAAGCGGGAGGGGTACGAGCAGTACTTC.

The rearrangement joins TRBV27 to TRBJ1-5, with D uncertain. V was trimmed by 6 bases and J by 0 bases, leaving 12 bases between them. Germline assignment: CDR1 MNHEY and CDR2 SMNVEV (reference sequence). CDR3 length equals 15 residues. The DNA of the CDR3 is TGTGCCAGCAGCATTACAGTGTATAGCAATCAGCCCCAGCATTTT. Translated: CASSITVYSNQPQHF.

The gene calls are TRBV11-3 and TRBJ2-7, with TRBD1 identical over 7 bases. Germline V gives CDR1 SGHNT, CDR2 YENEEA. This CDR3 has 16 amino acids. V trimming: 10 bases; J trimming: 5 bases; junction bases outside the gene matches: 20. CDR3 nucleotides: TGTGCCAACAATACAGGGGAACGGCCAGGATTCCACGAGCAGTACTTC. Translating gives CANNTGERPGFHEQYF.

The chain employs TRBV19 and TRBJ2-7; 10 bases align to TRBD2. The CDR3 is 14 amino acids. After removal of 10 bases from V and 1 base from J, the junction contained 7 bases not matched to a gene. Per the germline V gene, CDR1 is LNHDA and CDR2 is SQIVND (reference sequence). This CDR3 reads CATAPSGGSYEQYF. The CDR3 DNA sequence: TGTGCCACCGCCCCTAGCGGGGGTTCCTACGAGCAGTACTTC.